The clone carrying this TCR beta chain was seen just once. Its antigen is unidentified. The sample originates from a study of cytomegalovirus exposure and HLA in healthy donors. Study results and caveats: Apart from CMV serostatus, no immune exposure information was available. Versus the roughly 700-donor mean, an Asian-associated ancestry cluster reportedly showed fewer N-insertions in a later analysis. A later analysis linked a missense DCLRE1C variant to TCR beta V- and J-gene trimming.

The PCR used 60 Vbeta and 13 Jbeta primers. TCRdb's copy holds only in-frame clones and misses some; the assay was immunoSEQ multiplex PCR. The sample yields around 94,000 clones, roughly 80% seen once. The CDR3 is made up of 16 amino acids. Trimming pared 2 bases from V and 4 bases from J, leaving 16 bases between. Germline V gives CDR1 LNHNV, CDR2 YYDKDF (reference sequence). The clonotype was recovered from a woman in her 40s in good health and CMV-seropositive. Sequencing was done on a sample of PBMCs. V usage is TRBV15 and J usage is TRBJ2-3, with D possibly TRBD2 on 6 matching bases. Here the CDR3 reads CATSRTRDSWADTQYF. The CDR3 DNA is TGTGCCACCAGCAGAACGAGGGACTCCTGGGCAGATACGCAGTATTTT.